These 4 T cell receptor beta chains share one sample of origin, sequenced in a study of early T cells in non-severe SARS-CoV-2 infection (TCRdb year 2021). Library generation was performed with 5' RACE. The instrument given in TCRdb is NextSeq 500. TCRdb cleaned the public reads at Q25 with fastp, built clones with MiXCR and kept in-frame beta chains. Every CDR3 protein is listed once, alongside the most common genes and DNA of its rows. In this sample the table shows about 92,000 distinct CDR3 sequences, approximately 15% of which occur a single time. The leading ten clones occupy about 7.5% of the sample. Input material: whole blood. The receptors here all came from an adult who was a healthcare worker with PCR-confirmed SARS-CoV-2 infection or an uninfected control (not recorded which).

The chain joins TRBV29-1 to TRBJ1-1, with a weak D call TRBD1 (6 bases). V lost 4 bases and J lost 5, with 20 bases in between. The CDR3 covers 15 residues. CDR1 and CDR2 from the germline V gene are SQVTM and ANQGSEA. The DNA for the CDR3 is TGCAGCGTTGGCGGATACGGCGGGGGGCTGACTGAAGCTTTCTTT. Protein sequence: CSVGGYGGGLTEAFF.

In this sample, this clonotype turned up a few times. This rearrangement joins TRBV5-1 to TRBJ2-3, with D perhaps TRBD2 (5 bases). The V end was cut by 4 bases, the J end by 0 bases, with 21 bases between. This CDR3 contains 18 residues. Germline values: CDR1 SGHRS, CDR2 YFSETQ. The CDR3 reads CASSPLVYSGPSTDTQYF. The CDR3 bases are TGCGCCAGCAGCCCACTTGTATACAGCGGACCTAGCACAGATACGCAGTATTTT.

The chain carries TRBV27 and TRBJ1-2, with a weak D call TRBD1 (6 bases). Per the germline V gene, CDR1 is MNHEY and CDR2 is SMNVEV (reference sequence). The CDR3 loop spans 11 amino acids. Deletions cut 4 bases from V and 7 bases from J, with 7 bases between. The CDR3 loop is CASSWGAGYTF. Written as DNA, the CDR3 is TGTGCCAGCAGTTGGGGGGCTGGCTACACCTTC.

CDR3 in amino acids: CASSLGGGTYTDTQYF. For the CDR3, the DNA is TGTGCCAGCAGTCTCGGGGGGGGGACCTATACAGATACGCAGTATTTT. The chain uses TRBV12-3 or TRBV12-4 and TRBJ2-3; TRBD2 aligns across 8 bases. V trimming: 5 bases; J trimming: 3 bases; junction bases outside the gene matches: 10. The CDR3 covers 16 residues.